The sequence of this T cell receptor beta chain was determined in a study of T cell changes during pregnancy in multiple sclerosis. V shed 4 bases, J shed 3 bases, and the junction held 3 bases outside the gene matches. Germline V gene data show CDR1 as SQVTM and CDR2 as ANQGSEA. The CDR3 contains 13 residues. Sequencing was performed with immunoSEQ multiplex PCR; in TCRdb, only in-frame clones are kept and a portion is missing. Of tens of thousands of clones in the sample, 85% to 95% were seen once. The chain couples TRBV29-1 to TRBJ2-3; 8 nucleotides align to TRBD2. The sample here was peripheral blood, taken in the second trimester of pregnancy. This sequence was found in a female donor with multiple sclerosis, enrolled in a pregnancy study. The CDR3 sequence is CSVGGGRTDTQYF. In DNA form, the CDR3 reads TGCAGCGTTGGAGGCGGGAGGACAGATACGCAGTATTTT.